This T cell receptor beta chain was found in a study of shared clonotypes between healthy human individuals. Trimming shortened V by 0 bases and J by 2 bases, and 8 bases separated the two germline ends. Germline values: CDR1 SEHNR, CDR2 FQNEAQ (reference sequence). The CDR3 is made up of 15 amino acids. Method: immunoSEQ multiplex PCR; TCRdb's copy keeps in-frame clones and lacks some. The table lists about 490,000 clones, over 60% of them singletons. The V gene is TRBV7-9, the J gene TRBJ2-1; D is unresolved. The sequence came from a woman aged 40 to 50 in good health. Some clones in this sample may be carry-over from other donors' samples. Sequencing was done on a sample of PBMCs. Written as DNA, the CDR3 is TGTGCCAGCAGCTTAGCGGATCAACCCTACAATGAGCAGTTCTTC. Protein product: CASSLADQPYNEQFF.